This T cell receptor beta chain emerged from a study of T cell changes during pregnancy in multiple sclerosis. Assay used: immunoSEQ multiplex PCR; TCRdb lists only in-frame clones, some missing. The table lists about 30,000 clones, 90% of them singletons. The germline V gene has CDR1 KGHSH and CDR2 LQKENI. The CDR3 is made up of 14 amino acids. The V end was cut by 6 bases, the J end by 7 bases, with 18 bases between. The specimen comprised CD4+ T cells from peripheral blood mononuclear cells, sampled in the third trimester of pregnancy. The source of this sequence is a female donor in good health, enrolled as a control in a pregnancy study. The rearrangement joins TRBV18 to TRBJ1-1; possibly TRBD1 for D (5 bases). The CDR3 loop reads CASSLGGDRDEAFF. For the CDR3, the DNA is TGTGCCAGCTCGCTGGGGGGAGATAGGGATGAAGCTTTCTTT.